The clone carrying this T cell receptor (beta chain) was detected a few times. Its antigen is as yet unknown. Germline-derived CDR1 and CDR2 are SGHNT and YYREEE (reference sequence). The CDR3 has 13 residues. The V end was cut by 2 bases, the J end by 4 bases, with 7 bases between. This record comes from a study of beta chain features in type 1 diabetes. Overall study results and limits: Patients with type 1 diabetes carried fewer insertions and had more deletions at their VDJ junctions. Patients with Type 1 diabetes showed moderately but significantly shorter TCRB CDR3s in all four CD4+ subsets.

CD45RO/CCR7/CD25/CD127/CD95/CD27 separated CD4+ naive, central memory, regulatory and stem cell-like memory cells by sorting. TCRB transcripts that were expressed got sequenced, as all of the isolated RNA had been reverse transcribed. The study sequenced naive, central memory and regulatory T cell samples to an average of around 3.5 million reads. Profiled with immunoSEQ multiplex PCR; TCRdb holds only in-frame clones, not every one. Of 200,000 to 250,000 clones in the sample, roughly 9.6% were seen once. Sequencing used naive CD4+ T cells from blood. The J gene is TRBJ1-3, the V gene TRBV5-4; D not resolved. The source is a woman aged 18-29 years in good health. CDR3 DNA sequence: TGTGCCAGCAGCTTTTGGGCGGGAAACACCATATATTTT. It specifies CASSFWAGNTIYF.